The clone carrying this TCR beta chain was observed many times. Its antigen is unknown. V dropped 1 base and J dropped 1 base, with 13 bases sitting between them. This CDR3 has 17 amino acids. One entry per CDR3 protein, called by TCRdb with MiXCR from the multiplex PCR reads. In the table there are 200,000 or so distinct CDR3 sequences, over 25% of which are singletons. The data belong to a study of breast tumors, draining lymph nodes, adjacent tissues. Study-wide points: Compared with basal-like, luminal-like tumors shared significantly more repertoire with nontumor tissue. Data only fit, rather than demonstrated, lymph node origin of most tumor T cells. Compared with lymph nodes, tumors were less diverse; compared with nontumor tissue, more. Data fit most tumor T cells coming from lymph node, expanding in tumor.

The lymph nodes were axillary draining lymph nodes from breast cancer patients. Sequencing used axillary lymph node tissue. This sequence was found in a female donor with breast cancer. Some clones in this sample may be carry-over from other donors' samples. V and J are TRBV12-3 or TRBV12-4 and TRBJ2-2, with a tentative D call TRBD2 (6 bases). The CDR3 loop reads CASSLGRAGLNTGELFF. For the CDR3, the DNA is TGTGCCAGCAGTTTAGGTAGGGCGGGATTGAACACCGGGGAGCTGTTTTTT.